Following are 8 T cell receptor beta chains from one sample sequenced in a study of long-term antiretroviral therapy in people with HIV. At survey level, the immunoSEQ assay was run in its v3.0 version. Repertoires were generated with immunoSEQ multiplex PCR, while TCRdb's copy carries only in-frame clones and drops some. Of about 14,000 clones in the sample, 70% to 90% are singletons; the top ten hold around 10%. This sample comprised unsorted PBMCs, obtained 6.2 years after starting antiretroviral therapy. The receptor source for this set is a man aged 40-50 years with HIV.

The V and J genes are TRBV28 and TRBJ2-1; D is ambiguous. Germline values: CDR1 MDHEN, CDR2 SYDVKM. Between the trimmed V and J ends, which lost 3 bases and 9 bases, there was a span of 9 bases. This CDR3 contains 12 residues. The CDR3 DNA is TGTGCCAGCAGTTTCGCCCCAGGTGAGCAGTTCTTC. Amino acids: CASSFAPGEQFF. The whole variable domain, filled in from reference TRBV28 and TRBJ2-1, reads DVKVTQSSRYLVKRTGEKVFLECVQDMDHENMFWYRQDPGLGLRLIYFSYDVKMKEKGDIPEGYSVSREKKERFSLILESASTNQTSMYLCASSFAPGEQFFGPGTRLTVL.

The genes are TRBV10-3 and TRBJ1-1; D remains unclear. The CDR3 is made up of 12 amino acids. CDR1 and CDR2 from the germline V gene are ENHRY and SYGVKD. The germline V and J ends were trimmed by 2 bases and 12 bases, with 13 bases remaining between them. CDR3 sequence (DNA): TGTGCCATCAGTGAGAGATTGCAAGTCTCTTTCTTT. Encoded protein: CAISERLQVSFF.

The chain employs TRBV11-2 and TRBJ2-1; 7 nucleotides line up with TRBD1. The length of the CDR3 is 15 residues. The J segment lost 0 bases and the V segment lost 1 base, leaving 0 bases of the junction unmatched. Per the germline V gene, CDR1 is SGHAT and CDR2 is FQNNGV. The CDR3 DNA reads as TGTGCCAGCAGCTTAGGGGACAGCTCCTACAATGAGCAGTTCTTC. Residues: CASSLGDSSYNEQFF.

This rearrangement joins TRBV7-9 to TRBJ2-2; TRBD2 agrees at 11 bases. The CDR3 totals 16 residues. Germline CDR1 SEHNR, CDR2 FQNEAQ (reference sequence). V shed 1 base and J 6 bases; nucleotides not matched to a gene: 4. CDR3 amino acids: CASSLEPTSGAGELFF. The CDR3 DNA reads TGTGCCAGCAGCTTAGAACCGACTAGCGGGGCCGGGGAGCTGTTTTTT.

The chain combines TRBV2 with TRBJ1-5, with a possible D match to TRBD1 (5 bases). The ends were cut back, 5 bases at V and 3 bases at J, with 11 bases in the middle. CDR3 size: 14 residues. CDR1 and CDR2 from the germline V gene are SNHLY and FYNNEI. CDR3 region: CASSLGRFNQPQHF. The CDR3 DNA sequence: TGTGCCAGCAGTCTGGGACGGTTCAATCAGCCCCAGCATTTT.

The rearrangement joins TRBV4-3 to TRBJ2-1; no reliable D call. From germline, CDR1 is LGHNA and CDR2 YSLEER. This CDR3 contains 12 residues. The germline V and J ends were trimmed by 3 bases and 6 bases, with 6 bases remaining between them. DNA for the CDR3: TGCGCCAGCAGCCACTCAGGCAATGAGCAGTTCTTC. Protein: CASSHSGNEQFF.

The chain is built from TRBV15 and TRBJ2-4; D not resolved. CDR1 is LNHNV and CDR2 is YYDKDF in the germline V gene (reference sequence). The CDR3 totals 12 residues. Trimming pared 0 bases from V and 11 bases from J, leaving 8 bases between. CDR3 nucleotide sequence: TGTGCCACCAGCAGAGATTTCCCCGTTCAGTACTTC. This gives the protein CATSRDFPVQYF.

V is TRBV11-2 and J is TRBJ1-4; D is unclear. The V and J ends lost 0 bases and 7 bases respectively, with 6 bases between them. Germline V gene sequence: CDR1 SGHAT, CDR2 FQNNGV. This CDR3 is built from 13 residues. CDR3 residues: CASSLEQTEKLFF. The CDR3 nucleotides are TGTGCCAGCAGCTTAGAACAGACTGAAAAACTGTTTTTT. Looking up the rest from reference TRBV11-2 and TRBJ1-4 gives the full variable domain: EAGVAQSPRYKIIEKRQSVAFWCNPISGHATLYWYQQILGQGPKLLIQFQNNGVVDDSQLPKDRFSAERLKGVDSTLKIQPAKLEDSAVYLCASSLEQTEKLFFGSGTQLSVL.